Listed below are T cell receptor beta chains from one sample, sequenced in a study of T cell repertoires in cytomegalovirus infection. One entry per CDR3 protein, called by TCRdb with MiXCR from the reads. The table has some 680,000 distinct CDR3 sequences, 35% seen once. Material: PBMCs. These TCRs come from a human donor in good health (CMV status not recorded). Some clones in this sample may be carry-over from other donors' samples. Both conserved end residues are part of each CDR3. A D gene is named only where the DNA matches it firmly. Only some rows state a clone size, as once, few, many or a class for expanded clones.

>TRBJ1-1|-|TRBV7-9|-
CASSFKGQDTEAFF
TGTGCCAGCAGCTTTAAGGGGCAAGACACTGAAGCTTTCTTT
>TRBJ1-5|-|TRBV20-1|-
CSGVKKANQPQHF
TGCAGTGGAGTAAAAAAGGCCAATCAGCCCCAGCATTTT
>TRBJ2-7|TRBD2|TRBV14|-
CASSQLRELHEQYF
TGTGCCAGCAGCCAATTGCGGGAGCTACACGAGCAGTACTTC
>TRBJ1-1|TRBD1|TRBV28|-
CASSSSPGQGANTEAFF
TGTGCCAGCAGCTCGTCCCCGGGACAGGGGGCGAACACTGAAGCTTTCTTT
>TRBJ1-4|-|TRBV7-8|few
CASSLEGRRGLFF
TGTGCCAGCAGCTTAGAGGGGCGGAGAGGACTGTTTTTT
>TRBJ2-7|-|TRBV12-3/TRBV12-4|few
CASSFTAYGEQYF
TGTGCCAGCAGTTTCACGGCCTACGGGGAGCAGTACTTC
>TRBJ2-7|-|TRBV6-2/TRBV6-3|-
CASSVLGRSYEQYF
TGTGCCAGCAGTGTCTTGGGGCGATCCTACGAGCAGTACTTC
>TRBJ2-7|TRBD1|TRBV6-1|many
CASSLTRQGPSYEQYF
TGTGCCAGCAGTTTAACCCGACAGGGCCCCTCCTACGAGCAGTACTTC
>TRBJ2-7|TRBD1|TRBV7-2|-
CASSLVSGGSSYEQYF
TGTGCCAGCAGCTTAGTGTCAGGGGGCAGTTCCTACGAGCAGTACTTC
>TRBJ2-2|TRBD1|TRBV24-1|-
CATSDFDRERGTNTGELFF
TGTGCCACCAGTGACTTCGACAGGGAGCGTGGGACGAACACCGGGGAGCTGTTTTTT
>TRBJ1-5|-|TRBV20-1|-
CSARPSARPSNQPQHF
TGCAGTGCTAGACCTTCGGCCAGACCAAGCAATCAGCCCCAGCATTTT
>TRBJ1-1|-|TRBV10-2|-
CASSAGVNEAFF
TGCGCCAGCAGTGCTGGGGTAAATGAAGCTTTCTTT
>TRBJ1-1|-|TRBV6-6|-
CAVSSQPSAFF
TGTGCCGTTTCTTCGCAACCTTCGGCTTTCTTT
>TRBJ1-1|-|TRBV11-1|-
CASSFGRDTEAFF
TGTGCCAGCAGCTTCGGCAGGGACACTGAAGCTTTCTTT
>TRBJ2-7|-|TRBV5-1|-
CASSHGLGGVSYEQYF
TGCGCCAGCAGCCATGGATTAGGAGGGGTCTCCTACGAGCAGTACTTC
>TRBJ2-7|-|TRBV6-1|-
CASSEGGDAYEQYF
TGTGCCAGCAGTGAAGGTGGGGACGCCTACGAGCAGTACTTC
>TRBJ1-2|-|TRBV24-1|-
CATSDGRAYGYTF
TGTGCCACCAGTGATGGCAGGGCCTATGGCTACACCTTC
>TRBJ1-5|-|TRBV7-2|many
CASTVMADQPQHF
TGTGCCAGCACCGTAATGGCAGATCAGCCCCAGCATTTT
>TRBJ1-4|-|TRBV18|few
CASSPPTGSTNEKLFF
TGTGCCAGCTCACCACCGACCGGCTCAACTAATGAAAAACTGTTTTTT
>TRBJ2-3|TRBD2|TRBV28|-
CASSSIVAGGDTQYF
TGTGCCAGCAGCTCGATAGTAGCGGGAGGGGATACGCAGTATTTT
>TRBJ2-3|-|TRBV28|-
CASRSPIESIPYTQYF
TGTGCCAGCAGATCCCCCATCGAGTCCATCCCCTATACGCAGTATTTT
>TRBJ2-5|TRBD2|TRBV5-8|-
CASSPRTSPETQYF
TGTGCCAGCAGCCCCCGGACTAGCCCGGAGACCCAGTACTTC
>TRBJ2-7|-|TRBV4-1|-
CASSQVASNTNEQYF
TGCGCCAGCAGCCAAGTGGCTAGCAATACGAACGAGCAGTACTTC
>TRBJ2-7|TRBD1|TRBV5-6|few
CASSPIDRAYEQYF
TGTGCCAGCAGTCCAATAGACAGGGCCTACGAGCAGTACTTC